The T cell receptor (beta chain) described here comes from a study of blood T cell repertoires in COVID-19. Method: immunoSEQ multiplex PCR; TCRdb's copy keeps in-frame clones and lacks some. Of nearly 50,000 clones listed, about 90% are singletons. V was trimmed by 6 bases and J by 4 bases, leaving 13 bases between them. The CDR3 covers 14 residues. CDR1 is LNHDA, CDR2 SQIVND, per germline (reference sequence). This clone has only a few counts. The source is a woman aged 80 or older with COVID-19, enrolled during active disease. The source material was peripheral blood. The chain recombines TRBV19 with TRBJ1-3, with D possibly TRBD1 on 6 matching bases. The CDR3 sequence: CASRPDSGGNTIYF. The CDR3 DNA follows: TGTGCCAGTAGGCCGGACAGTGGGGGAAACACCATATATTTT.